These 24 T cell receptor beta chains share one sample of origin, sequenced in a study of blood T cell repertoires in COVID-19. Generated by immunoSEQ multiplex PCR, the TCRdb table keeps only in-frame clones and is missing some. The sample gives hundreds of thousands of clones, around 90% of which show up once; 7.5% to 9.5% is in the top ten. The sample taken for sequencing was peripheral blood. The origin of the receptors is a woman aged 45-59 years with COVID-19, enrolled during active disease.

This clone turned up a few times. The DNA for the CDR3 is TGTGCCAGCAGTTACAGGGGGCTGGCCGGGGAGCTGTTTTTT. Translated: CASSYRGLAGELFF. The V call is TRBV6-5, the J call TRBJ2-2; 7 positions agree with TRBD1. The V and J ends lost 2 bases and 6 bases, in that order; junction bases with no gene match: 3. Germline-derived CDR1 and CDR2 are MNHEY and SVGAGI. The CDR3 totals 14 residues.

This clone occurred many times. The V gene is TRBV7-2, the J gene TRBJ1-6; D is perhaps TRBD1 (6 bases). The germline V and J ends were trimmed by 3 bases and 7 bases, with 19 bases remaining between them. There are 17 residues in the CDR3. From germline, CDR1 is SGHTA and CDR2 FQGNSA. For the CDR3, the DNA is TGTGCCAGCAGCTTTACAGGGATAGGTGCTGGAAATTCACCCCTCCACTTT. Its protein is CASSFTGIGAGNSPLHF.

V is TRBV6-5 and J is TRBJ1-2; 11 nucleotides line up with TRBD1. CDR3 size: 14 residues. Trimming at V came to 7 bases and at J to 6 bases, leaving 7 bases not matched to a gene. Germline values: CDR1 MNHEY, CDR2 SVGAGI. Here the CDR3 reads CASKADRGLDGYTF. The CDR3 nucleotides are TGTGCCAGCAAGGCGGACAGGGGGCTTGATGGCTACACCTTC.

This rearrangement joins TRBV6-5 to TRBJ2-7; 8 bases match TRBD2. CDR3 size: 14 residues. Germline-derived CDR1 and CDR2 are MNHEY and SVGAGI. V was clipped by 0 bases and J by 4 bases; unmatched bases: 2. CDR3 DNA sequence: TGTGCCAGCAGTTACTCCGGGACTAGATACGAGCAGTACTTC. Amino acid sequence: CASSYSGTRYEQYF.

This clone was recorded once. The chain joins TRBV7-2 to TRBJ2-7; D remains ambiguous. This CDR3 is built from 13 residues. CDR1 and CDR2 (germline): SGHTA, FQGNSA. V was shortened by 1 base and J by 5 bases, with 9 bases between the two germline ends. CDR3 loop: CASSLVSSHEQYF. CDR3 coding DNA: TGTGCCAGCAGCTTAGTCTCCTCTCACGAGCAGTACTTC.

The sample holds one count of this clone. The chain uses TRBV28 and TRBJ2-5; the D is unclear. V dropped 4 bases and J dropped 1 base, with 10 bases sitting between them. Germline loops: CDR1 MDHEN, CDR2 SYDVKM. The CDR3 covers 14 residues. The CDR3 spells CASSSQSLQETQYF. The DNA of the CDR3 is TGTGCCAGCAGTTCCCAGTCCCTCCAAGAGACCCAGTACTTC.

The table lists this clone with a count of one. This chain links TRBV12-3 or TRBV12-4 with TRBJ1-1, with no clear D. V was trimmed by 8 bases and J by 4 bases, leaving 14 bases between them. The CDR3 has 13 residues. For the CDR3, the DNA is TGTGCCAGCGGGAAGTGGGAGGCCACTGAAGCTTTCTTT. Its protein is CASGKWEATEAFF.

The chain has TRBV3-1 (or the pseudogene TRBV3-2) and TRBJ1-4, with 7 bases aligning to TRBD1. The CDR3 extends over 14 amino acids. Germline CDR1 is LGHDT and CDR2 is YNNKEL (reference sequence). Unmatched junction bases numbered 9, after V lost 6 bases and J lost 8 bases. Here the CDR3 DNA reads TGTGCCAGCAGGACACAGGGGATTGGCGAAAAACTGTTTTTT. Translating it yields CASRTQGIGEKLFF.

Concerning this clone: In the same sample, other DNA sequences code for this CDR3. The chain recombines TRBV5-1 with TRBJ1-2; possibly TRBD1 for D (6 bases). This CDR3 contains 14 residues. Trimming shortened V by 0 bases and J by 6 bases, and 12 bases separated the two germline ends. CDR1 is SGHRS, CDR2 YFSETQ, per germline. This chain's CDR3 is CASSLDQGRDGYTF. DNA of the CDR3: TGCGCCAGCAGCTTGGATCAGGGGAGAGATGGCTACACCTTC. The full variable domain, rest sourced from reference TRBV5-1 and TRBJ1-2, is KAGVTQTPRYLIKTRGQQVTLSCSPISGHRSVSWYQQTPGQGLQFLFEYFSETQRNKGNFPGRFSGRQFSNSRSEMNVSTLELGDSALYLCASSLDQGRDGYTFGSGTRLTVV.

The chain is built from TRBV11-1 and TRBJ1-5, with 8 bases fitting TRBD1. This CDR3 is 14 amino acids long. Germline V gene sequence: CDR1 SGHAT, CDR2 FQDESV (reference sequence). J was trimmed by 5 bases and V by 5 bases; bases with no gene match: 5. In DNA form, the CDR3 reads TGTGCCAGCAGCCCGACAGGGGAAGATCAGCCCCAGCATTTT. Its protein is CASSPTGEDQPQHF.

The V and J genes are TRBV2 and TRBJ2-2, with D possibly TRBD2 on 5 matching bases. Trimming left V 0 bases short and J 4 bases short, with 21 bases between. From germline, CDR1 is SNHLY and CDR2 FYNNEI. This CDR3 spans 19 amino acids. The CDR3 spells CASSEALWERWAGTGELFF. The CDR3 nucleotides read TGTGCCAGCAGTGAAGCCCTATGGGAGCGGTGGGCGGGCACCGGGGAGCTGTTTTTT. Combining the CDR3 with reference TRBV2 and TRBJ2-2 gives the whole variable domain EPEVTQTPSHQVTQMGQEVILRCVPISNHLYFYWYRQILGQKVEFLVSFYNNEISEKSEIFDDQFSVERPDGSNFTLKIRSTKLEDSAMYFCASSEALWERWAGTGELFFGEGSRLTVL.

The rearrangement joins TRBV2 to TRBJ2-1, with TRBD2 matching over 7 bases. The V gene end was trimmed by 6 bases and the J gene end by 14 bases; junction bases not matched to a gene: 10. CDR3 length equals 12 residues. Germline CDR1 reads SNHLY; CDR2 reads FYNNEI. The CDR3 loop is CASRLAPRGEFF. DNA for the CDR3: TGTGCCAGCAGACTGGCCCCCCGGGGGGAGTTCTTC.

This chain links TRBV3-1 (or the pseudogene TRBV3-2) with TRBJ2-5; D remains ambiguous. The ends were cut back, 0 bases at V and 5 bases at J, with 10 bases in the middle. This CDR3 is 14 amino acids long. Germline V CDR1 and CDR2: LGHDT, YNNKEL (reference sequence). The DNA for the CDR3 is TGTGCCAGCAGCCAAGATAGCCCCGGGGAGACCCAGTACTTC. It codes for CASSQDSPGETQYF.

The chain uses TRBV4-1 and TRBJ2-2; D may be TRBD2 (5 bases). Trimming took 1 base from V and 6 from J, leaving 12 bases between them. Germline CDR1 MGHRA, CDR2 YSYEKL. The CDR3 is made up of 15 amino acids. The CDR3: CASSQGHGVPGELFF. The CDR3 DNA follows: TGCGCCAGCAGCCAAGGACACGGGGTGCCCGGGGAGCTGTTTTTT.

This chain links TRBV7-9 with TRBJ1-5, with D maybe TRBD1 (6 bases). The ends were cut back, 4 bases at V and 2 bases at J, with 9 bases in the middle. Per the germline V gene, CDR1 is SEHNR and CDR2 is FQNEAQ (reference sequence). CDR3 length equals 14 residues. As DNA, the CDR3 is TGTGCCAGCAGCTCCCGACAGGGCAATCAGCCCCAGCATTTT. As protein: CASSSRQGNQPQHF.

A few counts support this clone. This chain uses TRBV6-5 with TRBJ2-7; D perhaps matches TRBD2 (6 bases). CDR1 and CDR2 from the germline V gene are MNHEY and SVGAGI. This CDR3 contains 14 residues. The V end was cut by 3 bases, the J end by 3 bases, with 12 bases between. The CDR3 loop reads CASSYGGSHYEQYF. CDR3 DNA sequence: TGTGCCAGCAGTTATGGGGGGAGCCACTACGAGCAGTACTTC.

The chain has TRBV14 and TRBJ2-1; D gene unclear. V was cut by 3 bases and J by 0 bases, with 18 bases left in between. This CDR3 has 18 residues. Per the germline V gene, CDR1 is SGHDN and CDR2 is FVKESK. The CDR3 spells CASSQWARRPSSYNEQFF. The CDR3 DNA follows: TGTGCCAGCAGCCAGTGGGCGCGCCGACCCAGCTCCTACAATGAGCAGTTCTTC.

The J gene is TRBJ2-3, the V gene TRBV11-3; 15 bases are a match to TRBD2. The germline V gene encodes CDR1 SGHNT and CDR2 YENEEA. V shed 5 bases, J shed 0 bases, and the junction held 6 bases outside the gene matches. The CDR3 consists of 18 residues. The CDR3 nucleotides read TGTGCCAGCAGCCTCGGGACTAGCGGGGGGCCTAGCACAGATACGCAGTATTTT. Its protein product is CASSLGTSGGPSTDTQYF.

The CDR3, as DNA: TGTGCCAGCAGTGAAACGCAGGCGAGCTCCTACAATGAGCAGTTCTTC. Its translation: CASSETQASSYNEQFF. This sequence joins TRBV6-1 and TRBJ2-1, with D unclear. With 2 bases removed from V and 0 bases from J, the gap between germline ends came to 11 bases. Germline CDR1 and CDR2: MNHNS and SASEGT. This CDR3 has 16 residues.

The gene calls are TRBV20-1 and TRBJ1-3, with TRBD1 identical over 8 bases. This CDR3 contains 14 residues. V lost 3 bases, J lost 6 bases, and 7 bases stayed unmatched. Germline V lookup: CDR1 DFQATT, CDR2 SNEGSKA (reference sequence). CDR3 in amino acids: CSASRSQGVNTIYF. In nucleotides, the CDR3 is TGCAGTGCTAGTCGGTCACAGGGGGTAAACACCATATATTTT.

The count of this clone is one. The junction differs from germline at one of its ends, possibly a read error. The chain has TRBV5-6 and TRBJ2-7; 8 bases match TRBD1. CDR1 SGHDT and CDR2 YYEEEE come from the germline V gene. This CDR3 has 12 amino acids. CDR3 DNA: TGTGCCAGCAGCTTGGGTAGTGGACAGGGAATCTTC. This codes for CASSLGSGQGIF.

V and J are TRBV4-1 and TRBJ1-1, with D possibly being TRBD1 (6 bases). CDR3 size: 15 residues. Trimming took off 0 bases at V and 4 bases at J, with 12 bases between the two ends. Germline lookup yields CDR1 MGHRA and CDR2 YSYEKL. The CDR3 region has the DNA TGCGCCAGCAGCCAAGAACGGCAGGGGCTCACTGAAGCTTTCTTT. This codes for CASSQERQGLTEAFF.

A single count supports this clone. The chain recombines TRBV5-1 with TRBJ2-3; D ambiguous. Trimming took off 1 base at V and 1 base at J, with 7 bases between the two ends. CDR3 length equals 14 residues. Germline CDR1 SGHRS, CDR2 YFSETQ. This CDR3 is CASSLIPGTDTQYF. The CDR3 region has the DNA TGCGCCAGCAGCTTGATCCCCGGCACAGATACGCAGTATTTT.

The CDR3 bases are TGTGCCAGCAGCCAAGAGGCTAGCTCCATTTATGAGCAGTTCTTC. It specifies CASSQEASSIYEQFF. The chain uses TRBV3-1 (or the pseudogene TRBV3-2) and TRBJ2-1; a possible D gene is TRBD2 (5 bases). The germline V gene encodes CDR1 LGHDT and CDR2 YNNKEL (reference sequence). The ends were cut back, 0 bases at V and 8 bases at J, with 14 bases in the middle. This CDR3 has 15 residues.